These 9 T cell receptor beta chains were sequenced from one sample in a study of regulatory T cells in long-lasting Graves disease. HTBI primers from iRepertoire and Arm-PCR of CDR3 regions yielded the TCR beta libraries. TCRdb re-analysed the multiplex PCR reads in MiXCR, keeping a single row per CDR3 protein. The table has 350,000 to 450,000 distinct CDR3 sequences, about 15% seen once. Stated time point: newly diagnosed GD, antithyroid drugs for less than 3 months. Preparation of the TCR library used RNA extracted from PBMCs. The sample was also linked to a second study, of T cells in Graves' hyperthyroidism and ophthalmopathy.

The sample in question was peripheral blood mononuclear cells (PBMCs), obtained at new diagnosis, from a patient treated with antithyroid drugs. These receptors all stem from a woman aged 25 to 39 with Graves disease.

The gene calls are TRBV20-1 and TRBJ1-4; D is perhaps TRBD1 (6 bases). CDR3 length equals 14 residues. Trimming removed 0 bases from V and 7 bases from J, with 12 bases in between. CDR1 and CDR2 (germline): DFQATT, SNEGSKA (reference sequence). The CDR3 sequence is CSARDKNRAEKLFF. CDR3 coding DNA: TGCAGTGCTAGAGATAAAAACAGGGCTGAAAAACTGTTTTTT.

V and J are TRBV6-9 and TRBJ2-7, with D perhaps being TRBD1 or TRBD2 (6 bases each). There are 18 residues in the CDR3. Per germline, CDR1 MNHGY and CDR2 SVAAGI. Trimming took 3 bases from V and 7 from J, leaving 28 bases between them. Written as DNA, the CDR3 is TGTGCCAGCAGTTACGGCGGGACAACGAAGCCACCTATGGGGGAGCAGTACTTC. Protein product: CASSYGGTTKPPMGEQYF.

This clonotype was seen ten or more times. The chain couples TRBV6-9 to TRBJ1-6; D not resolved. The length of the CDR3 is 11 residues. Germline values: CDR1 MNHGY, CDR2 SVAAGI. V gave up 3 bases and J gave up 11 bases, with 5 bases separating them. The chain's CDR3 is CASSYETPLHF. CDR3 coding DNA: TGTGCCAGCAGTTACGAGACACCCCTCCACTTT.

This clonotype was seen at least ten times. The rearrangement links TRBV27 to TRBJ1-6; 8 bases line up with TRBD1. The CDR3 runs to 14 residues. V gave up 7 bases and J gave up 7 bases; unmatched junction bases: 6. CDR1 MNHEY and CDR2 SMNVEV come from the germline V gene (reference sequence). The DNA of the CDR3 is TGTGCCAGCACCTCCGGGACAGGAAATTCACCCCTCCACTTT. This codes for CASTSGTGNSPLHF.

The genes are TRBV7-9 and TRBJ2-5, with 8 bases aligning to TRBD2. The J segment lost 5 bases and the V segment lost 8 bases, leaving 10 bases of the junction unmatched. From germline, CDR1 is SEHNR and CDR2 FQNEAQ (reference sequence). The CDR3 loop spans 14 amino acids. The CDR3 nucleotides read TGTGCCAGCGGCCCGAGCGGGAGCTGGGAGACCCAGTACTTC. Translating gives CASGPSGSWETQYF.

This clonotype was seen ten or more times. The chain recombines TRBV5-5 with TRBJ2-1; unclear D gene. Trimming stripped 0 bases from V and 5 bases from J, with 6 bases between. This CDR3 is built from 13 residues. Per germline, CDR1 SGHKS and CDR2 YYEKEE (reference sequence). CDR3 DNA sequence: TGTGCCAGCAGCTTGGCTTACCACAATGAGCAGTTCTTC. Its translation: CASSLAYHNEQFF.

This clonotype showed up many times. The chain uses TRBV27 and TRBJ2-1; D gene ambiguous. The CDR3 is made up of 13 amino acids. The V gene lost 3 bases and the J gene lost 6 bases, with 9 bases spanning the gap. Germline V gives CDR1 MNHEY, CDR2 SMNVEV (reference sequence). Here the CDR3 DNA reads TGTGCCAGCAGTTTTTTGGCGGCCAATGAGCAGTTCTTC. Protein: CASSFLAANEQFF.

This clonotype was observed at least ten times. The chain combines TRBV11-1 with TRBJ2-5; 7 bases match TRBD1. CDR3 size: 15 residues. Germline values: CDR1 SGHAT, CDR2 FQDESV (reference sequence). J gave up 3 bases and V 6 bases, and 10 bases lay outside the gene matches. CDR3 loop: CASSQPTGSKETQYF. The CDR3 nucleotides read TGTGCCAGCAGTCAACCGACAGGGTCTAAAGAGACCCAGTACTTC.

The sample holds many counts of this clonotype. The chain combines TRBV15 with TRBJ2-3, with D possibly being TRBD2 (6 bases). This CDR3 is built from 16 residues. Germline values: CDR1 LNHNV, CDR2 YYDKDF (reference sequence). The V gene lost 3 bases and the J gene lost 4 bases, with 17 bases spanning the gap. CDR3 sequence (DNA): TGTGCCACCAGCAGGGCCCCCCTGGGAGGTTCAGATACGCAGTATTTT. Its translation: CATSRAPLGGSDTQYF. Full variable domain (rest looked up from reference TRBV15 and TRBJ2-3): DAMVIQNPRYQVTQFGKPVTLSCSQTLNHNVMYWYQQKSSQAPKLLFHYYDKDFNNEADTPDNFQSRRPNTSFCFLDIRSPGLGDTAMYLCATSRAPLGGSDTQYFGPGTRLTVL.